Shown below are 7 T cell receptor beta chains from a single sample sequenced in a study of blood T cell repertoires in COVID-19. Sequenced by immunoSEQ multiplex PCR; TCRdb stores in-frame clones only, minus some. The data show 200,000 to 250,000 clones, with about nine tenths seen just once and roughly 4.5% held by the top ten. Input material: peripheral blood. These receptors originate from a man over 45 with acute or convalescent COVID-19.

The chain is built from TRBV5-1 and TRBJ2-3; no clear D gene. Per the germline V gene, CDR1 is SGHRS and CDR2 is YFSETQ. V dropped 4 bases and J dropped 0 bases, with 12 bases sitting between them. CDR3 length: 15 amino acids. CDR3 coding DNA: TGCGCCAGCAGCCCCCTTTCGACTAGCACAGATACGCAGTATTTT. Residues: CASSPLSTSTDTQYF.

The chain joins TRBV28 to TRBJ1-2; TRBD1 matches at 9 bases. The V gene end was trimmed by 1 base and the J gene end by 4 bases; junction bases not matched to a gene: 1. Germline CDR1 MDHEN, CDR2 SYDVKM. This CDR3 spans 14 amino acids. The CDR3 region is CASSLLGQGYGYTF. The CDR3 bases are TGTGCCAGCAGTTTATTGGGACAGGGCTATGGCTACACCTTC.

The chain couples TRBV11-2 to TRBJ1-4, with D tentatively TRBD1 (5 bases). The CDR3 is made up of 14 amino acids. The germline V and J ends were trimmed by 5 bases and 1 base, with 8 bases remaining between them. CDR1 is SGHAT and CDR2 is FQNNGV in the germline V gene. Here the CDR3 DNA reads TGTGCCAGCAGCCCGACAGTAACTAATGAAAAACTGTTTTTT. This translates into CASSPTVTNEKLFF.

The gene calls are TRBV6-6 and TRBJ2-7; D may be TRBD1 (6 bases). V was clipped by 6 bases and J by 3 bases, with 12 bases between them. The CDR3 sequence is 13 residues long. In germline, CDR1 is MNHNY, CDR2 SVGAGI (reference sequence). CDR3 protein: CASRRDTYYEQYF. For the CDR3, the DNA is TGTGCCAGCAGGAGGGACACCTACTACGAGCAGTACTTC.

The chain recombines TRBV5-6 with TRBJ2-7; TRBD1 agrees at 11 bases. This CDR3 has 17 residues. With V trimmed by 1 base and J by 0 bases, 6 bases remained unmatched. From germline, CDR1 is SGHDT and CDR2 YYEEEE. The DNA of the CDR3 is TGTGCCAGCAGCTTGTGGGACAGGGGGTTAAGCTCCTACGAGCAGTACTTC. Translating gives CASSLWDRGLSSYEQYF.

This clone was detected once. V gene TRBV6-5 combines with J gene TRBJ2-3, with D perhaps TRBD2 (6 bases). Germline V gene data show CDR1 as MNHEY and CDR2 as SVGAGI. V was pared by 7 bases and J by 0 bases, with 14 bases between. This CDR3 contains 15 residues. The CDR3 DNA sequence: TGTGCCAGCACCTTTAGCGGATCTAGCACAGATACGCAGTATTTT. It yields the protein CASTFSGSSTDTQYF.

The rearrangement links TRBV30 to TRBJ1-6; the D is unclear. The CDR3 has 16 amino acids. Germline V lookup: CDR1 GTSNPN, CDR2 SVGIG (reference sequence). Trimming took 0 bases from V and 0 from J, leaving 9 bases between them. CDR3 amino acids: CAWSVKFSSYNSPLHF. The CDR3 DNA sequence: TGTGCCTGGAGTGTAAAGTTCAGCTCCTATAATTCACCCCTCCACTTT.